This TCR beta chain was sequenced during a study of shared clonotypes between healthy human individuals. Study-wide background: The cohort comprised a couple of women and a few men. Their ages spanned 18 to 49 years. General study findings and limits: Clonotypes shared by all four donors outscored non-shared clonotypes in generation probability.

CDR1 is SGHNT and CDR2 is YYREEE in the germline V gene (reference sequence). The CDR3 is 13 amino acids. Trimming removed 4 bases at V and 1 base at J, with 8 bases between. None of the donors, who were healthy HIV-negative adults, had recently had acute infections or vaccinations. About this clone itself: Antigen unknown.

Repertoires were generated with immunoSEQ multiplex PCR, while TCRdb's copy carries only in-frame clones and drops some. The repertoire consists of approximately 620,000 clones, with 95% to 98% occurring once and the leading ten covering 0.045% to 0.06%. The chain has TRBV5-4 and TRBJ2-5; a possible D gene is TRBD2 (6 bases). Sequenced sample: naive CD4+ T cells sorted from blood. The subset was: CD45RA+ positively selected. This receptor was identified in a woman aged 25 to 45 in good health. The CDR3 coding sequence is TGTGCCAGCAGCGTTAGCGGCCAAGAGACCCAGTACTTC. This codes for CASSVSGQETQYF.